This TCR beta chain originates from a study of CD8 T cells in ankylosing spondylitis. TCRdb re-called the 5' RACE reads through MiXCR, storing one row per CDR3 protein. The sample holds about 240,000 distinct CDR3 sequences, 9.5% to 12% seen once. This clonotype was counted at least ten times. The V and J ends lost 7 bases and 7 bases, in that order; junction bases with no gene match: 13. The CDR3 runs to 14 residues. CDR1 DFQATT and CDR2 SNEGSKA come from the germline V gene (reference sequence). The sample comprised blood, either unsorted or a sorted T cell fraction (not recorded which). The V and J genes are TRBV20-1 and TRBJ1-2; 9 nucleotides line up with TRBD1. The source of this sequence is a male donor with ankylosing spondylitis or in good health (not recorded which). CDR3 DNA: TGCAGTGTCCCCAAAACAGGGGGCCGAGGTGGCTACACCTTC. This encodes CSVPKTGGRGGYTF.